The 7 T cell receptor beta chains reported below all come from one sample, sequenced in a study of early T cells in non-severe SARS-CoV-2 infection. TCRdb independently ran MiXCR on the 5' RACE reads; one entry per CDR3 protein. The sample consists of about 35,000 distinct CDR3 sequences, 5% to 7% of them appearing once. Material for sequencing was whole blood. The receptors shown here come from an adult who was a healthcare worker with PCR-confirmed SARS-CoV-2 infection or an uninfected control (not recorded which).

The rearrangement uses TRBV6-5 and TRBJ2-5; 7 bases align to TRBD2. Germline V gene data show CDR1 as MNHEY and CDR2 as SVGAGI. This CDR3 is 16 amino acids long. V trimming: 2 bases; J trimming: 2 bases; junction bases outside the gene matches: 8. CDR3 nucleotides: TGTGCCAGCAGTTACATATCTGGGACTATACAAGAGACCCAGTACTTC. Translated, it gives CASSYISGTIQETQYF.

This clonotype was observed at least ten times. V is TRBV7-8 and J is TRBJ2-4; TRBD1 might be the D (5 bases). V lost 3 bases and J lost 0, with 9 bases in between. Germline-derived CDR1 and CDR2 are SGHVS and FQNEAQ. The CDR3 loop spans 15 amino acids. The chain's CDR3 is CASSLVTGAKNIQYF. For the CDR3, the DNA is TGTGCCAGCAGCTTGGTAACAGGAGCCAAAAACATTCAGTACTTC.

This clonotype was observed at least ten times. This rearrangement joins TRBV19 to TRBJ2-7; a weak D match, TRBD1 (6 bases). CDR3 size: 13 residues. Germline V gene sequence: CDR1 LNHDA, CDR2 SQIVND (reference sequence). Trimming left V 9 bases short and J 4 bases short, with 16 bases between. Here the CDR3 reads CASREDRSYEQYF. CDR3 sequence (DNA): TGTGCCAGCCGAGAGGACAGAAGTTACGAGCAGTACTTC. The full variable domain, its missing parts supplied by reference TRBV19 and TRBJ2-7, is DGGITQSPKYLFRKEGQNVTLSCEQNLNHDAMYWYRQDPGQGLRLIYYSQIVNDFQKGDIAEGYSVSREKKESFPLTVTSAQKNPTAFYLCASREDRSYEQYFGPGTRLTVT.

This clonotype has more than one count but fewer than ten. V gene TRBV5-1 combines with J gene TRBJ2-3; 9 nucleotides match TRBD2. The CDR3 contains 15 residues. Germline loops: CDR1 SGHRS, CDR2 YFSETQ. J was trimmed by 0 bases and V by 5 bases; bases with no gene match: 4. CDR3 protein: CASRASGISTDTQYF. The CDR3 DNA sequence: TGCGCCAGCAGGGCTAGCGGGATTAGCACAGATACGCAGTATTTT. The full variable domain, completed using reference TRBV5-1 and TRBJ2-3, is KAGVTQTPRYLIKTRGQQVTLSCSPISGHRSVSWYQQTPGQGLQFLFEYFSETQRNKGNFPGRFSGRQFSNSRSEMNVSTLELGDSALYLCASRASGISTDTQYFGPGTRLTVL.

This sequence joins TRBV19 and TRBJ1-1, with D unresolved. With 3 bases removed from V and 5 bases from J, the gap between germline ends came to 10 bases. This CDR3 has 13 residues. Germline V CDR1 and CDR2: LNHDA, SQIVND (reference sequence). The CDR3 bases are TGTGCCAGTAGTATGGGAGGGAGGACTGAAGCTTTCTTT. Protein sequence: CASSMGGRTEAFF.

This clonotype was seen repeatedly, ten times or more. The gene calls are TRBV20-1 and TRBJ2-5, with 9 positions matching TRBD2. The trim removed 5 bases at V and 4 bases at J, leaving 14 bases unmatched. This CDR3 region has 16 residues. CDR1 and CDR2 (germline): DFQATT, SNEGSKA (reference sequence). This CDR3 is CSAPPGAGGPRETQYF. CDR3 in DNA: TGCAGTGCTCCCCCGGGGGCGGGAGGGCCTAGAGAGACCCAGTACTTC.

This clonotype was observed once. Germline and junction disagree at one end, which may indicate a read error. This chain links TRBV7-9 with TRBJ2-1; D is perhaps TRBD1 (6 bases). This CDR3 spans 15 amino acids. Germline V gene lookup returns CDR1 SEHNR and CDR2 FQNEAQ (reference sequence). The CDR3 DNA follows: TGTGTCAGCAGCTTGAACACAGGGAGACCTCTTGAGCAGTTCTTC. Translating it yields CVSSLNTGRPLEQFF.